Listed below are T cell receptor beta chains from one sample, sequenced in a study of shared clonotypes between healthy human individuals. Assay used: immunoSEQ multiplex PCR; TCRdb lists only in-frame clones, some missing. The sample comprises hundreds of thousands of clones, roughly 96% of which are singletons, and approximately 0.1% rests with the top ten. Sequencing input: naive CD8+ T cells sorted from blood. The receptors were gathered from a woman in her 30s in good health. The CDR3 runs from the conserved cysteine through the conserved F or W. The order of the fields is J gene, V gene, CDR3 length, clone size, D gene, CDR3 protein, CDR3 DNA. D genes are given only for firm matches. Clone size is stated in some rows and not others, as once, few, many or a class when expanded.

TRBJ1-1 TRBV5-1 14 once . CASSFSGTNTEAFF TGCGCCAGCAGCTTTAGCGGAACGAACACTGAAGCTTTCTTT
TRBJ1-1 TRBV27 13 . . CASSLVMNTEAFF TGTGCCAGCAGTTTGGTTATGAACACTGAAGCTTTCTTT
TRBJ1-1 TRBV10-3 14 . . CAISESGTAGAAFF TGTGCCATCAGTGAGTCGGGCACAGCCGGGGCAGCTTTCTTT
TRBJ2-1 TRBV6-5 14 . . CASSPDGTLNEQFF TGTGCCAGCAGTCCCGACGGGACTCTCAATGAGCAGTTCTTC
TRBJ2-1 TRBV25-1 12 . . CASSAEYNEQFF TGTGCCAGCAGTGCGGAGTACAATGAGCAGTTCTTC
TRBJ2-7 TRBV15 14 . TRBD1 CATSGRDRGYEQYF TGTGCCACCAGCGGCCGGGACAGGGGCTACGAGCAGTACTTC
TRBJ2-1 TRBV9 11 . . CASSVAREQFF TGTGCCAGCAGCGTAGCCCGGGAGCAGTTCTTC
TRBJ1-3 TRBV6-5 15 . . CASSYSQGTGDTIYF TGTGCCAGCAGTTACTCGCAGGGCACTGGAGACACCATATATTTT
TRBJ1-1 TRBV2 14 . . CASTPRGKNTEAFF TGTGCCAGCACCCCGCGGGGGAAGAACACTGAAGCTTTCTTT
TRBJ2-1 TRBV28 15 . . CASTRGLSSYNEQFF TGTGCCAGCACCCGAGGACTCTCCTCCTACAATGAGCAGTTCTTC
TRBJ1-2 TRBV5-1 15 . . CARTGWGAINHGYTF TGCGCCAGAACGGGATGGGGAGCAATCAATCATGGCTACACCTTC
TRBJ2-5 TRBV11-2 14 . . CASRPGVYQETQYF TGTGCCAGCAGGCCGGGAGTGTACCAAGAGACCCAGTACTTC
TRBJ2-7 TRBV28 12 . . CASSLGGLEQYF TGTGCCAGCAGTTTAGGAGGGCTCGAGCAGTACTTC
TRBJ2-3 TRBV19 11 . . CASSWADTQYF TGTGCCAGTAGTTGGGCAGATACGCAGTATTTT
TRBJ2-1 TRBV28 16 . TRBD2 CASSLLPSGSVTEQFF TGTGCCAGCAGTTTACTTCCTAGCGGGAGTGTTACTGAGCAGTTCTTC
TRBJ2-7 TRBV5-6 15 . TRBD2 CASSLKASGLNEQYF TGTGCCAGCAGCTTGAAGGCTAGCGGGTTAAACGAGCAGTACTTC
TRBJ1-1 TRBV14 13 . . CASSQEGNTEAFF TGTGCCAGCAGCCAAGAGGGGAACACTGAAGCTTTCTTT
TRBJ2-7 TRBV6-5 15 . TRBD2 CASSYGLAETYEQYF TGTGCCAGCAGTTACGGACTAGCGGAAACCTACGAGCAGTACTTC
TRBJ2-7 TRBV5-6 15 . TRBD1 CASSHPDRAPHEQYF TGTGCCAGCAGCCATCCAGACAGGGCCCCCCACGAGCAGTACTTC
TRBJ1-5 TRBV28 15 . TRBD1 CASSPWTGSNQPQHF TGTGCCAGCAGTCCCTGGACAGGGAGCAATCAGCCCCAGCATTTT
TRBJ2-7 TRBV28 15 . TRBD2 CASSPPGLAYYEQYF TGTGCCAGCAGCCCACCAGGACTAGCTTATTACGAGCAGTACTTC
TRBJ2-7 TRBV6-6 15 . TRBD2 CASSYPSAGVYEQYF TGTGCCAGCAGTTACCCCTCAGCGGGGGTCTACGAGCAGTACTTC
TRBJ1-3 TRBV25-1 15 . . CASSTRTNSGNTIYF TGTGCCAGCAGTACCCGGACAAACTCTGGAAACACCATATATTTT
TRBJ1-4 TRBV5-5 13 once TRBD1 CASRGQENEKLFF TGTGCCAGCAGGGGACAGGAAAATGAAAAACTGTTTTTT
TRBJ2-7 TRBV5-1 15 . TRBD2 CASSLVAGSSYEQYF TGCGCCAGCAGCTTGGTAGCGGGAAGCTCCTACGAGCAGTACTTC
TRBJ2-1 TRBV19 14 . . CASRAYSRDNEQFF TGTGCCAGTAGAGCGTACAGTCGGGACAATGAGCAGTTCTTC
TRBJ2-2 TRBV2 15 . . CASSEVFQNTGELFF TGTGCCAGCAGTGAAGTATTCCAGAACACCGGGGAGCTGTTTTTT
TRBJ2-7 TRBV4-1 14 . . CASSQSVTGYEQYF TGCGCCAGCAGCCAGTCGGTGACTGGCTACGAGCAGTACTTC
TRBJ2-5 TRBV7-9 15 . TRBD2 CASEFTSGRQETQYF TGTGCCAGCGAATTCACTAGCGGGAGGCAAGAGACCCAGTACTTC
TRBJ1-1 TRBV7-6 14 . . CASSLDNRGTEAFF TGTGCCAGCAGCTTAGATAATAGGGGTACTGAAGCTTTCTTT
TRBJ2-1 TRBV9 15 . . CASSVGGVWYNEQFF TGTGCCAGCAGCGTGGGAGGAGTATGGTACAATGAGCAGTTCTTC
TRBJ2-2 TRBV7-9 15 . TRBD1 CASSLQGVNTGELFF TGTGCCAGCAGCTTGCAGGGGGTGAACACCGGGGAGCTGTTTTTT
TRBJ2-2 TRBV5-6 14 . . CASSLASNTGELFF TGTGCCAGCAGCTTGGCGTCGAACACCGGGGAGCTGTTTTTT
TRBJ2-1 TRBV7-2 16 once . CASSPIQGSSYNEQFF TGTGCCAGCAGCCCCATACAGGGAAGCTCCTACAATGAGCAGTTCTTC
TRBJ2-1 TRBV11-2 16 . . CASSPLRGPTYNEQFF TGTGCCAGCAGCCCTCTGCGGGGGCCGACCTACAATGAGCAGTTCTTC
TRBJ1-1 TRBV7-8 15 once TRBD1 CASSLSGRGKTEAFF TGTGCCAGCAGCTTATCGGGCAGGGGGAAGACTGAAGCTTTCTTT
TRBJ2-1 TRBV9 14 once . CASSVEGVINEQFF TGTGCCAGCAGCGTAGAGGGGGTAATCAATGAGCAGTTCTTC
TRBJ2-1 TRBV5-6 15 . TRBD2 CASSLHASGYNEQFF TGTGCCAGCAGCTTGCATGCTAGCGGTTACAATGAGCAGTTCTTC
TRBJ2-4 TRBV29-1 13 . . CSVEWEAKNIQYF TGCAGCGTTGAGTGGGAGGCCAAAAACATTCAGTACTTC
TRBJ1-1 TRBV5-1 12 . . CASRSRNTEAFF TGCGCCAGCAGGTCGAGGAACACTGAAGCTTTCTTT
TRBJ2-1 TRBV5-6 19 . . CASSGAGGPLISSYNEQFF TGTGCCAGCAGCGGTGCAGGGGGGCCCCTCATTAGCTCCTACAATGAGCAGTTCTTC
TRBJ1-1 TRBV14 14 . . CASSPRGGNTEAFF TGTGCCAGCAGCCCGAGGGGGGGGAACACTGAAGCTTTCTTT
TRBJ1-3 TRBV5-1 15 . . CASSPRGQTGNTIYF TGCGCCAGCAGCCCAAGAGGGCAGACTGGAAACACCATATATTTT
TRBJ2-7 TRBV5-4 15 once TRBD1 CASSFNRGMGYEQYF TGTGCCAGCAGCTTCAACAGGGGAATGGGGTACGAGCAGTACTTC
TRBJ1-2 TRBV28 16 . . CASSSLIGDKNYGYTF TGTGCCAGCAGTTCCTTAATAGGGGATAAGAACTATGGCTACACCTTC
TRBJ2-5 TRBV7-2 14 . . CASSSTGMQETQYF TGTGCCAGCAGCTCAACAGGGATGCAAGAGACCCAGTACTTC
TRBJ2-1 TRBV27 17 . TRBD2 CASSKPVAGGPPNEQFF TGTGCCAGCAGCAAACCGGTAGCGGGAGGGCCCCCCAATGAGCAGTTCTTC